This paragraph covers one T cell receptor (beta chain) sequence. Using RNA template, CDR3s of TCR alpha and beta were amplified with iRepertoire arm-PCR. MiXCR was run by TCRdb on the multiplex PCR reads, yielding one entry per CDR3 protein. Among some 90,000 distinct CDR3 sequences listed, 35% to 50% were seen once. The sample originates from a study of glioma-infiltrating T cells. This CDR3 is 13 amino acids long. CDR1 is SGHTA and CDR2 is FQGTGA in the germline V gene. The chain combines TRBV7-3 with TRBJ2-7; D gene unclear. The tail of the sequence fits TRBJ2-1 better, so the J call may be wrong. The sequence came from a human donor with low-grade glioma or glioblastoma, undergoing nonglioma brain surgery, or in good health (not recorded which). The material sequenced was glioma tissue, nonneoplastic brain tissue, or PBMCs (not recorded which). This chain's CDR3 is CASSRRPSDEQFF. The CDR3 nucleotides are TGTGCCAGCAGCAGAAGACCAAGCGATGAGCAGTTCTTC.